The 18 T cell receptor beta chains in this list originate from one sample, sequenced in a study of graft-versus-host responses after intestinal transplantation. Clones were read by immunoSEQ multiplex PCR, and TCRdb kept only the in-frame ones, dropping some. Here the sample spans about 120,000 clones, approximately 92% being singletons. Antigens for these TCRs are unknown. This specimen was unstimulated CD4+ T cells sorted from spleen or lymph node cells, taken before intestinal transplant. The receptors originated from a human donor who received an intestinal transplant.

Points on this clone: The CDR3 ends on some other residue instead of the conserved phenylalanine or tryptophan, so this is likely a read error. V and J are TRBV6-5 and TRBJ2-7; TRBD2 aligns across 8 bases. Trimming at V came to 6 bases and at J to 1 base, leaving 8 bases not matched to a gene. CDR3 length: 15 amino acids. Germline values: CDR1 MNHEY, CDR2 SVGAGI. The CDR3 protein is CASSPLTSASYEQYL. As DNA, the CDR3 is TGTGCCAGCAGCCCGTTGACTAGCGCTTCCTACGAGCAGTACCTC.

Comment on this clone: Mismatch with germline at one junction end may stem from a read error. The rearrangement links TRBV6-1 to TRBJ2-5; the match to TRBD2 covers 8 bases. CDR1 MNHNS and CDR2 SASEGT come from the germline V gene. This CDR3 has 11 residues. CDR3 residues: CASSLRGGSHF. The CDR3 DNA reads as TGTGCCAGCAGCTTACGGGGGGGGTCGCACTTC.

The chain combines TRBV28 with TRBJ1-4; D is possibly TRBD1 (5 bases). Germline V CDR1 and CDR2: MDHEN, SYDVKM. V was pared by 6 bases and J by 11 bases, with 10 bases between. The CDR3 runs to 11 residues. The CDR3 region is CASRSGQKLFF. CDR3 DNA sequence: TGTGCCAGCAGGTCAGGGCAGAAACTGTTTTTT.

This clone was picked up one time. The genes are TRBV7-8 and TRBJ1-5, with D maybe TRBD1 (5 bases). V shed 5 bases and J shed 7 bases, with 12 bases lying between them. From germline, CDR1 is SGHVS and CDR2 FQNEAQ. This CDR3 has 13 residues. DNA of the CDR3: TGTGCCAGCAGCCTAATGGGGGAACAGCCCCAGCATTTT. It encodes CASSLMGEQPQHF.

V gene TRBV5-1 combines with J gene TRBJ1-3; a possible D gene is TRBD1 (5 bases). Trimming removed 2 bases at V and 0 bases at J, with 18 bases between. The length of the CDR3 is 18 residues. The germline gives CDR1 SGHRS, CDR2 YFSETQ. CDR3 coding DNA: TGCGCCAGCAGCTTTTCGATTGCAGGGACCATCTCTGGAAACACCATATATTTT. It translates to CASSFSIAGTISGNTIYF.

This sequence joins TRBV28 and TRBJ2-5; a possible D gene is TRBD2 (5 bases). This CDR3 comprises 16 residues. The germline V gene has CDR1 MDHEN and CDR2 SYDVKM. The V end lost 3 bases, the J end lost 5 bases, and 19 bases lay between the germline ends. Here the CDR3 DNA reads TGTGCCAGCAGTTTCCCCTTCGGGGTTGGGGTTGAGACCCAGTACTTC. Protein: CASSFPFGVGVETQYF.

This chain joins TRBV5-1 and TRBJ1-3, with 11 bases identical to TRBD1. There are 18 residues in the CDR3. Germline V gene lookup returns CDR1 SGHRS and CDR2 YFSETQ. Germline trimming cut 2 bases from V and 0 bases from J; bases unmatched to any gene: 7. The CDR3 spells CASSLNPGTGGSGNTIYF. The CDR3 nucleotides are TGCGCCAGCAGCTTAAACCCCGGGACAGGGGGCTCTGGAAACACCATATATTTT.

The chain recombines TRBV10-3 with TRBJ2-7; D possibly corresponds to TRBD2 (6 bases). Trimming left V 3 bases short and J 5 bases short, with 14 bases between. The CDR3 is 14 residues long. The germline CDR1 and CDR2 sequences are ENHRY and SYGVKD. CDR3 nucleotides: TGTGCCATCAGTGACGACGGGAGTTGGAACGAGCAGTACTTC. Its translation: CAISDDGSWNEQYF.

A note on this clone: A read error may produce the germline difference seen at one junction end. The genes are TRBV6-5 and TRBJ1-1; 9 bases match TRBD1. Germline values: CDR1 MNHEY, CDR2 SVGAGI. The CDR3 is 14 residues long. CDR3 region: CASNYRGQNTEAFF. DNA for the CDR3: TGTGCCAGCAATTACAGGGGGCAGAACACTGAAGCTTTCTTT.

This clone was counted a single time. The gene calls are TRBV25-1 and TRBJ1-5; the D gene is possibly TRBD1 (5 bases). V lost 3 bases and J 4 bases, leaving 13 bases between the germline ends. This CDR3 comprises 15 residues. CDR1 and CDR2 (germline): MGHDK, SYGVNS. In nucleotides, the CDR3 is TGTGCCAGCAGTGAGGCGGGACTGGGTAATCAGCCCCAGCATTTT. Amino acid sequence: CASSEAGLGNQPQHF.

Here the CDR3 reads CASSFSASTDTQYF. The CDR3 bases are TGTGCCAGCAGCTTTAGCGCTAGCACAGATACGCAGTATTTT. This chain links TRBV5-4 with TRBJ2-3, with D tentatively TRBD2 (5 bases). The CDR3 is 14 amino acids. Germline V gene sequence: CDR1 SGHNT, CDR2 YYREEE (reference sequence). Deletions cut 2 bases from V and 0 bases from J, with 7 bases between.

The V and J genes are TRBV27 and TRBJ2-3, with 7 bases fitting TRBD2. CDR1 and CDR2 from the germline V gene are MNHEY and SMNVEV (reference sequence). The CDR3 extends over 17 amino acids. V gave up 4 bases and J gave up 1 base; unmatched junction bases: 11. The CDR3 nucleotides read TGTGCCAGCAGTTCCCGACTAGCCCGAGCTCGCACAGATACGCAGTATTTT. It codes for CASSSRLARARTDTQYF.

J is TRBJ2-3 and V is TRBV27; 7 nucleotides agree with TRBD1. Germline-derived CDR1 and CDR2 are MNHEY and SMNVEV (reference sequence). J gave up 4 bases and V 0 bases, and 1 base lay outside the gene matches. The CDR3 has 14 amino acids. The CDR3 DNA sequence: TGTGCCAGCAGTTTATCCGGGACAGCAGATACGCAGTATTTT. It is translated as CASSLSGTADTQYF.

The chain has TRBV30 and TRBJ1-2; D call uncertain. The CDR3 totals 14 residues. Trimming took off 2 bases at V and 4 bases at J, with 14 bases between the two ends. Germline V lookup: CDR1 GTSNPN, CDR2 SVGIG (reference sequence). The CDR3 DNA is TGTGCCTGGAGTCTATCCGCGTTGAGCTATGGCTACACCTTC. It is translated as CAWSLSALSYGYTF.

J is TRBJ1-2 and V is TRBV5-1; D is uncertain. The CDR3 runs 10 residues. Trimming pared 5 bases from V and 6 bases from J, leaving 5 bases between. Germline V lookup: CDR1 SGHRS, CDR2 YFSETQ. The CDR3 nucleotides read TGCGCCAGCAGGCAACATGGCTACACCTTC. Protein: CASRQHGYTF.

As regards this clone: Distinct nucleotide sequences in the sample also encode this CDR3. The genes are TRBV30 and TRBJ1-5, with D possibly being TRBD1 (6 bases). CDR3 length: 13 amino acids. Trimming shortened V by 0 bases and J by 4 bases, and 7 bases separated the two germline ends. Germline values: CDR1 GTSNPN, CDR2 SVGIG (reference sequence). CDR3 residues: CAWSVQGNQPQHF. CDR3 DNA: TGTGCCTGGAGTGTACAGGGAAATCAGCCCCAGCATTTT.

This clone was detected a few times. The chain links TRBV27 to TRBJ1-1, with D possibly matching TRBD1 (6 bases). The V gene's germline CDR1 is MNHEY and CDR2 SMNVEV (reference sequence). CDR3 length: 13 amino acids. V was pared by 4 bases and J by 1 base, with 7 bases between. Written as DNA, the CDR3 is TGTGCCAGCAGTTCGGGACAGAACACTGAAGCTTTCTTT. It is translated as CASSSGQNTEAFF.

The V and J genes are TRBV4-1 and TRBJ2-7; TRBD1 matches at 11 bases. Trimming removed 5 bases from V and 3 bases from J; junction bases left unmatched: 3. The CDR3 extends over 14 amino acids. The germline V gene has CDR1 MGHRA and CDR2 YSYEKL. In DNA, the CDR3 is TGCGCCAGCAGCTCCGGGACAGGGGGCTACGAGCAGTACTTC. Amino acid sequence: CASSSGTGGYEQYF.